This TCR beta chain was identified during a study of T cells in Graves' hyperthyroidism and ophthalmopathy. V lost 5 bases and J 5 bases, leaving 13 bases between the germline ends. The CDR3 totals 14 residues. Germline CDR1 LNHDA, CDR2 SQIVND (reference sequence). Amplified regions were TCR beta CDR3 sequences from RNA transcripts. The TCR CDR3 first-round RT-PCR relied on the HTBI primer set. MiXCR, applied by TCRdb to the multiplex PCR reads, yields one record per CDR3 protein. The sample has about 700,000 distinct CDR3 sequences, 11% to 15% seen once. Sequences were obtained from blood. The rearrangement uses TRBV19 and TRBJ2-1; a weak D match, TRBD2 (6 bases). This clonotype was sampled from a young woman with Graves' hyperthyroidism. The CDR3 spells CASSFAGRHNEQFF. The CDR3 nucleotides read TGTGCCAGTAGTTTTGCGGGACGACACAATGAGCAGTTCTTC.